This entry lists 19 T cell receptor beta chains sequenced from one sample in a study of cytomegalovirus exposure and HLA in healthy donors. PCR involved 60 Vbeta and 13 Jbeta primers. Assay: immunoSEQ multiplex PCR; the TCRdb copy retains only in-frame clones and omits some. The sample contains about 120,000 clones, 80% to 85% of which appear only once. Material for sequencing was PBMCs. Receptors originate from a woman aged 25-40 years in good health and CMV-seronegative.

The chain joins TRBV5-4 to TRBJ2-2; D is perhaps TRBD2 (6 bases). Trimming pared 5 bases from V and 6 bases from J, leaving 8 bases between. Germline CDR1 SGHNT, CDR2 YYREEE (reference sequence). This CDR3 is 12 amino acids long. CDR3 amino acids: CASSPGAGELFF. In nucleotides, the CDR3 is TGTGCCAGCAGTCCGGGGGCCGGGGAGCTGTTTTTT.

J is TRBJ2-4 and V is TRBV5-4; TRBD2 matches at 9 bases. CDR1 is SGHNT, CDR2 YYREEE, per germline (reference sequence). This CDR3 spans 15 amino acids. With 4 bases clipped from V and 6 bases from J, the junction kept 8 bases outside the gene matches. The CDR3 is CASSISGSGRNIQYF. In DNA, the CDR3 is TGTGCCAGCAGCATTAGCGGGAGTGGGAGAAACATTCAGTACTTC.

This clone was detected only a few times. V is TRBV7-8 and J is TRBJ1-1; unclear D gene. Trimming cost V 6 bases and J 1 base, with 12 bases left between them. From germline, CDR1 is SGHVS and CDR2 FQNEAQ. The CDR3 covers 14 residues. CDR3 sequence (DNA): TGTGCCAGCAGAGAGGGCGTGGCGAACACTGAAGCTTTCTTT. It is translated as CASREGVANTEAFF.

The CDR3 reads CASSVELAGKNEQFF. Written as DNA, the CDR3 is TGTGCCAGCAGCGTAGAACTAGCGGGAAAGAATGAGCAGTTCTTC. V usage is TRBV9 and J usage is TRBJ2-1; the match to TRBD2 covers 10 bases. CDR3 size: 15 residues. Germline loops: CDR1 SGDLS, CDR2 YYNGEE. The ends lost 0 bases at V and 7 bases at J; junction bases unmatched: 4. Full variable domain (rest looked up from reference TRBV9 and TRBJ2-1): DSGVTQTPKHLITATGQRVTLRCSPRSGDLSVYWYQQSLDQGLQFLIQYYNGEERAKGNILERFSAQQFPDLHSELNLSSLELGDSALYFCASSVELAGKNEQFFGPGTRLTVL.

CDR3 in amino acids: CASSQGPITDTQYF. CDR3 DNA: TGTGCCAGCAGCCAGGGCCCAATCACAGATACGCAGTATTTT. V gene TRBV4-2 combines with J gene TRBJ2-3; D is uncertain. Germline assignment: CDR1 LGHNA and CDR2 YNFKEQ. CDR3 length: 14 amino acids. V was pared by 3 bases and J by 2 bases, with 9 bases between.

CDR3 nucleotides: TGTGCCAGCAGCTCGCTAGGGGCCTATGAGCAGTTCTTC. Protein: CASSSLGAYEQFF. The rearrangement joins TRBV7-9 to TRBJ2-1; D may be TRBD1 (5 bases). This CDR3 spans 13 amino acids. V lost 4 bases, J lost 8 bases, and 12 bases lay in between. Germline V lookup: CDR1 SEHNR, CDR2 FQNEAQ (reference sequence).

The chain employs TRBV10-1 and TRBJ2-7; TRBD2 matches 8 bases. This CDR3 contains 14 residues. V was clipped by 3 bases and J by 6 bases; unmatched bases: 7. The germline CDR1 and CDR2 sequences are WNHNN and SYGVQD (reference sequence). CDR3 protein: CASSDGAGAGEQYF. In nucleotides, the CDR3 is TGCGCCAGCAGTGACGGAGCGGGAGCTGGCGAGCAGTACTTC.

The chain recombines TRBV19 with TRBJ2-7; 8 bases agree with TRBD2. Trimming cost V 3 bases and J 3 bases; bases outside gene matches: 1. The CDR3 runs 13 residues. The germline V gene has CDR1 LNHDA and CDR2 SQIVND (reference sequence). CDR3: CASSIGGVYEQYF. CDR3 DNA sequence: TGTGCCAGTAGTATCGGGGGGGTCTACGAGCAGTACTTC.

The rearrangement links TRBV5-1 to TRBJ1-1, with 10 nucleotides matching TRBD1. The trim removed 4 bases at V and 3 bases at J, leaving 6 bases unmatched. Germline V gene lookup returns CDR1 SGHRS and CDR2 YFSETQ. CDR3 length: 15 amino acids. The CDR3 region has the DNA TGCGCCAGCAGCACTACCGGGACAGGGGACACTGAAGCTTTCTTT. Protein: CASSTTGTGDTEAFF. Looking up the rest from reference TRBV5-1 and TRBJ1-1 gives the full variable domain: KAGVTQTPRYLIKTRGQQVTLSCSPISGHRSVSWYQQTPGQGLQFLFEYFSETQRNKGNFPGRFSGRQFSNSRSEMNVSTLELGDSALYLCASSTTGTGDTEAFFGQGTRLTVV.

The V and J genes are TRBV28 and TRBJ2-1; D is ambiguous. CDR1 is MDHEN and CDR2 is SYDVKM in the germline V gene. The CDR3 spans 12 residues. Trimming shortened V by 6 bases and J by 9 bases, and 12 bases separated the two germline ends. CDR3 amino acids: CASRPPFGEQFF. CDR3 bases: TGTGCCAGCAGACCCCCCTTCGGTGAGCAGTTCTTC.

This rearrangement joins TRBV19 to TRBJ2-3; D uncertain. Per the germline V gene, CDR1 is LNHDA and CDR2 is SQIVND (reference sequence). The V gene lost 6 bases and the J gene lost 0 bases, with 7 bases spanning the gap. This CDR3 has 13 amino acids. The CDR3 DNA follows: TGTGCCAGTAGGCCGGGTAGCACAGATACGCAGTATTTT. This encodes CASRPGSTDTQYF.

As concerns this clone: Other DNA sequences from this sample encode an identical CDR3 as well. The chain combines TRBV7-9 with TRBJ2-7, with TRBD2 as a possible D gene (7 bases). With 8 bases removed from V and 6 bases from J, the gap between germline ends came to 17 bases. The CDR3 is 13 residues long. Germline CDR1 SEHNR, CDR2 FQNEAQ (reference sequence). The CDR3 spells CASSLGGGGEQYF. The DNA for the CDR3 is TGTGCCAGCTCCTTGGGGGGAGGGGGCGAGCAGTACTTC.

V gene TRBV27 combines with J gene TRBJ2-7; 7 bases match TRBD1. The CDR3 is 13 residues long. The V gene end was trimmed by 6 bases and the J gene end by 6 bases; junction bases not matched to a gene: 8. Germline assignment: CDR1 MNHEY and CDR2 SMNVEV (reference sequence). The CDR3 bases are TGTGCCAGCAGAGATACAGGGGTTCGCGAGCAGTACTTC. It is translated as CASRDTGVREQYF.

The V and J genes are TRBV6-7 and TRBJ2-1, with 9 nucleotides matching TRBD2. TRBV6-7 is given ORF status, its function remaining uncertain. This CDR3 has 20 amino acids. The V gene end was trimmed by 7 bases and the J gene end by 0 bases; junction bases not matched to a gene: 19. CDR3 region: CASTRKRTSVILSSYNEQFF. The CDR3, as DNA: TGTGCCAGCACCAGGAAACGGACTAGCGTTATATTGAGCTCCTACAATGAGCAGTTCTTC.

The chain combines TRBV5-4 with TRBJ2-1; 7 nucleotides match TRBD2. The CDR3 is 16 residues long. V trimming: 4 bases; J trimming: 6 bases; junction bases outside the gene matches: 13. Germline values: CDR1 SGHNT, CDR2 YYREEE (reference sequence). The CDR3 here is CASSPPGEGIGNEQFF. Here the CDR3 DNA reads TGTGCCAGCAGCCCTCCGGGGGAGGGGATCGGCAATGAGCAGTTCTTC.

J is TRBJ2-1 and V is TRBV11-2; TRBD1 might be the D (6 bases). V lost 6 bases to trimming and J lost 10 bases, with 13 bases between them. The V gene's germline CDR1 is SGHAT and CDR2 FQNNGV. This CDR3 spans 12 amino acids. Here the CDR3 DNA reads TGTGCCAGCAGAAGGGGGTACATCGAGCAGTTCTTC. Translation: CASRRGYIEQFF.

The V gene is TRBV30, the J gene TRBJ2-5; 9 positions match TRBD2. The CDR3 is made up of 14 amino acids. The V gene end was trimmed by 4 bases and the J gene end by 2 bases; junction bases not matched to a gene: 5. The germline V gene has CDR1 GTSNPN and CDR2 SVGIG (reference sequence). The CDR3 DNA reads TGTGCCTGGACCTTGACTAGCGGACAAGAGACCCAGTACTTC. The encoded protein is CAWTLTSGQETQYF. Together with reference TRBV30 and TRBJ2-5, the CDR3 gives the full variable domain: SQTIHQWPATLVQPVGSPLSLECTVEGTSNPNLYWYRQAAGRGLQLLFYSVGIGQISSEVPQNLSASRPQDRQFILSSKKLLLSDSGFYLCAWTLTSGQETQYFGPGTRLLVL.

This chain links TRBV15 with TRBJ1-2; 8 nucleotides match TRBD1. Trimming at V came to 5 bases and at J to 3 bases, leaving 8 bases not matched to a gene. Germline CDR1 reads LNHNV; CDR2 reads YYDKDF (reference sequence). The CDR3 contains 15 residues. In nucleotides, the CDR3 is TGTGCCACCAGCGCAGAACAGGGGGTATACTATGGCTACACCTTC. Protein sequence: CATSAEQGVYYGYTF. Full variable domain (rest looked up from reference TRBV15 and TRBJ1-2): DAMVIQNPRYQVTQFGKPVTLSCSQTLNHNVMYWYQQKSSQAPKLLFHYYDKDFNNEADTPDNFQSRRPNTSFCFLDIRSPGLGDTAMYLCATSAEQGVYYGYTFGSGTRLTVV.

The CDR3 DNA follows: TGCGCCAGCAGCCAGGCGGGACCTTCCGGTGAAGCTTTCTTT. Its protein product is CASSQAGPSGEAFF. The chain uses TRBV4-1 and TRBJ1-1, with D possibly TRBD1 on 5 matching bases. The CDR3 runs to 14 residues. Trimming stripped 3 bases from V and 7 bases from J, with 15 bases between. The V gene's germline CDR1 is MGHRA and CDR2 YSYEKL.